Included here is one T cell receptor beta chain sequence, with context. RNA, at roughly 0.5 to 1 ug, was reverse transcribed with random hexamers. TCRdb itself ran the immunoSEQ multiplex PCR reads through MiXCR, one entry per CDR3 protein. The data contain about 210,000 distinct CDR3 sequences, approximately 95% of them singletons. Germline V gene sequence: CDR1 LGHDT, CDR2 YNNKEL (reference sequence). Between the trimmed V and J ends, which lost 0 bases and 1 base, there was a span of 13 bases. This CDR3 region has 16 residues. These data are taken from a study of CD8 T cells in Susac syndrome. The TCR sequence derives from a human donor with multiple sclerosis. The source material was CD4+ T cells from PBMCs. The chain employs TRBV3-1 and TRBJ2-7; no clear D gene. The CDR3 loop is CASSQEVGIWSYEQYF. The CDR3 DNA reads TGTGCCAGCAGCCAAGAGGTAGGGATTTGGTCCTACGAGCAGTACTTC.